The 13 T cell receptor beta chains reported below all come from one sample, sequenced in a study of T and B cells in COVID-19 patients. TRB rearrangements were amplified by multiplex PCR with BIOMED2 TRB-A/B primers. One entry per CDR3 protein, called by TCRdb with MiXCR from the multiplex PCR reads. The table lists some 16,000 distinct CDR3 sequences, around 30% of them singletons. Each TRB amplification used roughly 240-550 ng of genomic DNA from blood. The sample taken for sequencing was blood. All receptors come from a human donor who had recovered from COVID-19.

In this sample, this clonotype turned up a few times. The rearrangement joins TRBV7-9 to TRBJ2-6, with D perhaps TRBD2 (7 bases). The CDR3 runs to 16 residues. Trimming stripped 5 bases from V and 1 base from J, with 12 bases between. Germline CDR1 SEHNR, CDR2 FQNEAQ (reference sequence). CDR3 residues: CASSGEGGSGANVLTF. The CDR3 bases are TGTGCCAGCAGCGGCGAGGGGGGGTCTGGGGCCAACGTCCTGACTTTC.

The J gene is TRBJ2-3, the V gene TRBV5-4; possibly TRBD1 for D (7 bases). The CDR3 totals 19 residues. Per germline, CDR1 SGHNT and CDR2 YYREEE (reference sequence). V was cut by 4 bases and J by 0 bases, with 24 bases left in between. CDR3 in amino acids: CASSPSSGGTILSTDTQYF. Here the CDR3 DNA reads TGTGCCAGCAGCCCCAGTTCAGGGGGGACGATCCTTAGCACAGATACGCAGTATTTT.

This clonotype is labeled medium-sized. The V call is TRBV5-6, the J call TRBJ2-5; perhaps D is TRBD1 or TRBD2 (6 bases each). The CDR3 is made up of 15 amino acids. V lost 6 bases and J lost 4, with 19 bases in between. Germline lookup yields CDR1 SGHDT and CDR2 YYEEEE. CDR3 nucleotides: TGTGCCAGCACCCCCGTAGGGGGGTCCCCAGAGACCCAGTACTTC. Translating gives CASTPVGGSPETQYF. Based on the CDR3 plus reference TRBV5-6 and TRBJ2-5, the full variable domain is DAGVTQSPTHLIKTRGQQVTLRCSPKSGHDTVSWYQQALGQGPQFIFQYYEEEERQRGNFPDRFSGHQFPNYSSELNVNALLLGDSALYLCASTPVGGSPETQYFGPGTRLLVL.

The J gene is TRBJ2-1, the V gene TRBV18; 9 bases match TRBD1. CDR3 size: 14 residues. The germline gives CDR1 KGHSH, CDR2 LQKENI. V gave up 4 bases and J gave up 8 bases; unmatched junction bases: 6. The CDR3 bases are TGTGCCAGCTCACTGGACAGGGGCAATGATGAGCAGTTCTTC. Its translation is CASSLDRGNDEQFF.

This clonotype was seen a handful of times. The rearrangement uses TRBV6-5 and TRBJ2-7; D is perhaps TRBD1 (5 bases). Per germline, CDR1 MNHEY and CDR2 SVGAGI. The V gene lost 0 bases and the J gene lost 6 bases, with 18 bases spanning the gap. The CDR3 extends over 16 amino acids. The chain's CDR3 is CASSYSTFASGFEQYF. The CDR3 DNA is TGTGCCAGCAGTTACTCGACGTTCGCTTCAGGGTTCGAGCAGTACTTC.

This clonotype qualifies as medium-sized. The rearrangement joins TRBV19 to TRBJ2-7, with 8 bases aligning to TRBD1. The length of the CDR3 is 14 residues. Per germline, CDR1 LNHDA and CDR2 SQIVND (reference sequence). Trimming removed 5 bases from V and 3 bases from J; junction bases left unmatched: 6. CDR3 nucleotides: TGTGCCAGTAGTCCAAGAACAGGGGGCTACGAGCAGTACTTC. Translated, it gives CASSPRTGGYEQYF.

The V gene is TRBV7-2, the J gene TRBJ2-3; D may be TRBD1 (5 bases). Trimming took 6 bases from V and 2 from J, leaving 12 bases between them. This CDR3 is 14 amino acids long. Germline CDR1 SGHTA, CDR2 FQGNSA. In nucleotides, the CDR3 is TGTGCCAGCAGACCCCGACAGTCCACAGATACGCAGTATTTT. Translation: CASRPRQSTDTQYF.

This clonotype is labeled as medium-sized. The V and J genes are TRBV27 and TRBJ2-2; D gene ambiguous. The germline CDR1 and CDR2 sequences are MNHEY and SMNVEV (reference sequence). The length of the CDR3 is 14 residues. Trimming took off 6 bases at V and 6 bases at J, with 14 bases between the two ends. The DNA of the CDR3 is TGTGCCAGCAGCCTCGGGTCCTCTGCCGGGGAGCTGTTTTTT. Residues: CASSLGSSAGELFF.

CDR3 coding DNA: TGCAGCGTTGGGGGACAGGGGGCAGCCTACGAGCAGTACTTC. Amino acids: CSVGGQGAAYEQYF. The gene calls are TRBV29-1 and TRBJ2-7, with 12 bases fitting TRBD1. V lost 4 bases to trimming and J lost 2 bases; unmatched junction nucleotides: 3. This CDR3 is built from 14 residues. CDR1 is SQVTM, CDR2 ANQGSEA, per germline.

This clonotype was found a few times. The rearrangement uses TRBV5-1 and TRBJ2-3; 13 nucleotides line up with TRBD2. The ends lost 0 bases at V and 6 bases at J; junction bases unmatched: 4. This CDR3 spans 16 amino acids. In germline, CDR1 is SGHRS, CDR2 YFSETQ. The CDR3 nucleotides read TGCGCCAGCAGCTTGGGGGGACTAGCGGGACGGGATACGCAGTATTTT. Encoded protein: CASSLGGLAGRDTQYF.

By sample share, this clonotype is medium-sized. The chain recombines TRBV6-2 or TRBV6-3 with TRBJ2-4, with D possibly matching TRBD1 (6 bases). In germline, CDR1 is MNHEY, CDR2 SVGEGT. V was shortened by 2 bases and J by 0 bases, with 14 bases between the two germline ends. This CDR3 is 17 amino acids long. The DNA of the CDR3 is TGTGCCAGCAGTTACGCCTGGGACACCGTAGCCAAAAACATTCAGTACTTC. It is translated as CASSYAWDTVAKNIQYF.

This clonotype occurred many times. The V and J genes are TRBV5-4 and TRBJ2-3; the D is unclear. The CDR3 is 17 residues long. Germline CDR1 reads SGHNT; CDR2 reads YYREEE (reference sequence). V was shortened by 0 bases and J by 0 bases, with 14 bases between the two germline ends. The CDR3 loop is CASSLELGQPSTDTQYF. The CDR3 DNA is TGTGCCAGCAGCTTGGAATTAGGGCAGCCCAGCACAGATACGCAGTATTTT.

This clonotype is medium-sized in the sample. The chain carries TRBV6-1 and TRBJ2-7, with TRBD2 as a possible D gene (5 bases). The V end lost 9 bases, the J end lost 2 bases, and 11 bases lay between the germline ends. The CDR3 loop spans 12 amino acids. Germline loops: CDR1 MNHNS, CDR2 SASEGT. CDR3 amino acids: CASRTDAYEQYF. The CDR3 DNA follows: TGTGCCAGTAGGACTGACGCCTACGAGCAGTACTTC.